Below, one T cell receptor (beta chain) is given with its context. This sample was included in a study of blood T cell repertoires in COVID-19. About the research overall: Collection of acute and convalescent COVID-19 samples took place in the United States, Italy and Spain. Nucleic acid was either cDNA or gDNA, and it came from T cells, B-cell-depleted T cells, or PBMCs.

The J segment lost 4 bases and the V segment lost 1 base, leaving 5 bases of the junction unmatched. CDR1 is SEHNR, CDR2 FQNEAQ, per germline (reference sequence). This CDR3 is 15 amino acids long. As processed by the authors: The authors estimated nucleated cell counts from reference gene primer amplification. Only in-frame clones appear in the TCRdb table, and some are missing; sequencing was by immunoSEQ multiplex PCR. That table is the source of V, J and clone size, and D and trimming were worked out from the DNA. This sample has about 41,000 clones, with approximately 90% found just once. The TCR sequence derives from a human donor in a cohort sampled during active COVID-19. Specimen: peripheral blood. J is TRBJ2-7 and V is TRBV7-9; 9 nucleotides line up with TRBD2. The CDR3 DNA is TGTGCCAGCAGCTTAGTGACTAGCGGACCTTACGAGCAGTACTTC. It specifies CASSLVTSGPYEQYF.